These 17 T cell receptor beta chains were all obtained from the same sample, sequenced in a study of T cell responses to AZD1222 COVID-19 vaccine (dated by TCRdb to the early 2020s). Library preparation employed the immunoSEQ multiplex PCR assay. This immuneACCESS table, as held by TCRdb, lists in-frame sequences with V and J called but not all clones. Of the missing ones, under half trace to an unresolved V gene in checked studies; the others have no known cause. The sample has roughly 130,000 clones on record, 85% to 90% of them singletons. Of the sample, approximately 6% is held by the ten largest clones. This sample's time point label indicates: baseline before first vaccination. Sequencing used peripheral blood, obtained on day 0 of AZD1222 vaccination. Receptor source: an adult in good health.

J is TRBJ1-3 and V is TRBV15, with D uncertain. Per the germline V gene, CDR1 is LNHNV and CDR2 is YYDKDF (reference sequence). The CDR3 covers 15 residues. Trimming stripped 0 bases from V and 5 bases from J, with 11 bases between. The CDR3 loop is CATSREPGWRNTIYF. CDR3 DNA sequence: TGTGCCACCAGCAGAGAGCCAGGTTGGAGAAACACCATATATTTT.

CDR3 in amino acids: CATSRDPPSTNEKLFF. The CDR3 DNA is TGTGCCACCAGCAGAGACCCCCCCTCAACTAATGAAAAACTGTTTTTT. The rearrangement links TRBV15 to TRBJ1-4; D gene uncertain. Trimming removed 0 bases at V and 0 bases at J, with 8 bases between. This CDR3 region has 16 residues. Germline CDR1 reads LNHNV; CDR2 reads YYDKDF (reference sequence).

The chain recombines TRBV6-6 with TRBJ1-2; 7 positions match TRBD1. With V trimmed by 6 bases and J by 4 bases, 17 bases remained unmatched. The CDR3 runs to 17 residues. Germline V gene lookup returns CDR1 MNHNY and CDR2 SVGAGI (reference sequence). CDR3 nucleotides: TGTGCCAGCAGCCGACCGAACACAGGGGCCGCCGGCTATGGCTACACCTTC. Its translation: CASSRPNTGAAGYGYTF.

The J gene is TRBJ1-1, the V gene TRBV19; D unclear. This CDR3 comprises 12 residues. CDR1 is LNHDA, CDR2 SQIVND, per germline (reference sequence). Trimming left V 3 bases short and J 1 base short, with 3 bases between. This CDR3 reads CASSISNTEAFF. CDR3 DNA sequence: TGTGCCAGTAGTATTTCGAACACTGAAGCTTTCTTT.

The chain employs TRBV20-1 and TRBJ2-7; D might be TRBD1 or TRBD2, each matching 5 bases. CDR3 length: 14 residues. From germline, CDR1 is DFQATT and CDR2 SNEGSKA (reference sequence). V was trimmed by 3 bases and J by 3 bases, leaving 15 bases between them. CDR3 amino acids: CSASSGPRDYEQYF. DNA for the CDR3: TGCAGTGCTAGTTCGGGGCCCCGTGACTACGAGCAGTACTTC.

The chain has TRBV4-1 and TRBJ1-1; 10 bases map to TRBD1. Germline-derived CDR1 and CDR2 are MGHRA and YSYEKL. This CDR3 spans 16 amino acids. V gave up 0 bases and J gave up 7 bases; unmatched junction bases: 8. CDR3 coding DNA: TGCGCCAGCAGCCAAGACCCTGTGACAGGGGGCCGTGAAGCTTTCTTT. Encoded protein: CASSQDPVTGGREAFF.

J is TRBJ2-1 and V is TRBV5-6; D remains ambiguous. Deletions cut 2 bases from V and 9 bases from J, with 6 bases between. Germline CDR1 and CDR2: SGHDT and YYEEEE. This CDR3 comprises 11 residues. CDR3 bases: TGTGCCAGCAGCTTTGGGCTTGAGCAGTTCTTC. Protein product: CASSFGLEQFF.

The rearrangement joins TRBV6-4 to TRBJ2-1; weak D call: TRBD2 (5 bases). The CDR3 is made up of 15 amino acids. The germline gives CDR1 MRHNA, CDR2 SNTAGT. V was trimmed by 4 bases and J by 4 bases, leaving 14 bases between them. CDR3: CASSAKTGGYNEQFF. The CDR3 DNA sequence: TGTGCCAGCAGTGCCAAGACTGGAGGATACAATGAGCAGTTCTTC.

The chain couples TRBV6-5 to TRBJ1-1; 8 positions match TRBD1. Losses at the gene ends were 6 bases for V and 2 bases for J; bases not matched to a gene: 5. The length of the CDR3 is 14 residues. The V gene's germline CDR1 is MNHEY and CDR2 SVGAGI. CDR3 in DNA: TGTGCCAGCAGGTCAGACAGGGGAAACACTGAAGCTTTCTTT. Residues: CASRSDRGNTEAFF.

J is TRBJ2-3 and V is TRBV7-9; no reliable D call. The length of the CDR3 is 15 residues. V lost 2 bases to trimming and J lost 4 bases, with 13 bases between them. CDR1 is SEHNR and CDR2 is FQNEAQ in the germline V gene (reference sequence). The CDR3 nucleotides are TGTGCCAGCAGCTTACCCGAGAAGACGGCAGATACGCAGTATTTT. Its translation is CASSLPEKTADTQYF. Full variable domain (remainder filled in from reference TRBV7-9 and TRBJ2-3): DTGVSQNPRHKITKRGQNVTFRCDPISEHNRLYWYRQTLGQGPEFLTYFQNEAQLEKSRLLSDRFSAERPKGSFSTLEIQRTEQGDSAMYLCASSLPEKTADTQYFGPGTRLTVL.

The chain links TRBV7-9 to TRBJ2-7, with 10 nucleotides matching TRBD1. This CDR3 has 17 amino acids. Germline V gives CDR1 SEHNR, CDR2 FQNEAQ (reference sequence). Unmatched junction bases numbered 13, after V lost 5 bases and J lost 3 bases. CDR3 residues: CASSPPGTGVNHYEQYF. Written as DNA, the CDR3 is TGTGCCAGCAGCCCCCCCGGGACAGGGGTCAACCACTACGAGCAGTACTTC.

The chain recombines TRBV29-1 with TRBJ1-5, with 10 bases matching TRBD1. This CDR3 comprises 15 residues. V lost 7 bases and J lost 4; bases outside the gene matches: 10. CDR1 is SQVTM, CDR2 ANQGSEA, per germline. This CDR3 is CSATTGGMGNQPQHF. In nucleotides, the CDR3 is TGCAGCGCAACGACAGGGGGCATGGGGAATCAGCCCCAGCATTTT.

J is TRBJ2-1 and V is TRBV21-1; the table's D call, TRBD2, was not checked against the DNA. TRBV21-1 is a listed pseudogene. CDR3 length equals 14 residues. This CDR3 reads CASSKVFYGVGKFF. The DNA for the CDR3 is TGTGCCAGCAGCAAAGTCTTTTACGGGGTTGGTAAGTTCTTC.

This chain uses TRBV3-1 (or the pseudogene TRBV3-2) with TRBJ2-5; 11 bases are shared with TRBD1. Trimming cost V 0 bases and J 4 bases; bases outside gene matches: 7. The CDR3 is 17 residues long. CDR1 and CDR2 from the germline V gene are LGHDT and YNNKEL (reference sequence). This chain's CDR3 is CASSQDHGQGAGETQYF. CDR3 nucleotides: TGTGCCAGCAGCCAAGACCACGGACAGGGGGCAGGAGAGACCCAGTACTTC.

The chain links TRBV21-1 to TRBJ1-2; the table's D call TRBD1 went unverified against the DNA. TRBV21-1 is a known pseudogene. This CDR3 region has 16 residues. CDR3: CASSKEVRGGADGYTF. For the CDR3, the DNA is TGTGCCAGCAGCAAAGAAGTTAGAGGGGGCGCAGATGGCTACACCTTC.

This clone appeared a few times. This chain uses TRBV5-4 with TRBJ1-2, with D perhaps matching TRBD1 (5 bases). The CDR3 is 17 residues long. The germline gives CDR1 SGHNT, CDR2 YYREEE (reference sequence). V dropped 4 bases and J dropped 0 bases, with 19 bases sitting between them. The CDR3 DNA sequence: TGTGCCAGCAGCACCCCTCCTAGGGGAGGAACTAACTATGGCTACACCTTC. As protein: CASSTPPRGGTNYGYTF.

V gene TRBV19 combines with J gene TRBJ2-7, with 8 bases identical to TRBD1. This CDR3 region has 13 residues. V trimming: 9 bases; J trimming: 12 bases; junction bases outside the gene matches: 16. CDR1 is LNHDA and CDR2 is SQIVND in the germline V gene (reference sequence). DNA for the CDR3: TGTGCCAGCAAAATAGGACAGGGAGGAACGTGGTACTTC. The encoded protein is CASKIGQGGTWYF.